This T cell receptor (beta chain) was found in a study of radiotherapy plus CTLA-4 blockade in lung cancer (dated by TCRdb to between 2017 and 2018). Notes on the research overall: Objective responses were observed in more than 15% of enrolled patients, and disease control was achieved in less than 35%. On the study overall, not on this receptor specifically: Increased serum interferon-beta after radiation, together with early dynamic changes in blood T cell clones, were reported to be the strongest predictors of response. After treatment with radiotherapy and ipilimumab, TCR clones that came from tumors expanded in the peripheral blood.

The library was made by the immunoSEQ multiplex PCR assay. Drawn from immuneACCESS, this table holds only the in-frame rearrangements with V and J called that TCRdb kept. Clones are partly lost; checked studies trace under half to an unresolved V gene and leave the rest unexplained. The sample table contains 95,000 to 150,000 clones; only one count was recorded for around 90% of them. Of the sample, just under 7% is held by the ten largest clones. Inclusive of the bounding cysteine and phenylalanine, the CDR3 is 15 residues long. Of all the DNA, just the CDR3 is kept, 45 bases in frame from base 1. As encoded in the germline V gene, CDR1 is SGHRS while CDR2 is YFSETQ. V is pruned by 5 bases and J by 8 bases, leaving 7 bases of the junction without a gene match. As concerns this clone: What antigen it recognizes has not been identified. No qualities accompany the bases; no much larger clone lies one base away.

The study evaluated CTLA-4 blockade (ipilimumab) given together with focal radiation therapy in patients who had chemo-refractory metastatic non-small-cell lung cancer. The clonotype originates from a human donor with non-small cell lung cancer that progressed on radiotherapy plus ipilimumab. The starting material was peripheral blood, obtained from a patient treated with radiotherapy plus ipilimumab. The rearranged chain carries TRBV5-1 and TRBJ2-1, and TRBD2 matches 13 of the central bases. The DNA is TGCGCCAGCAGAACAGGACTAGCGGGAGTTGATGAGCAGTTCTTC. This translates into CASRTGLAGVDEQFF.